This T cell receptor beta chain was observed in a study of blood T cells in healthy people across ages. The study, taken as a whole, reports: Naive T cell percentage and TCR beta diversity correlated strongly.

The germline CDR1 and CDR2 sequences are SEHNR and FQNEAQ (reference sequence). The CDR3 is 13 amino acids. Trimming shortened V by 6 bases and J by 6 bases, and 12 bases separated the two germline ends. Researchers isolated at least 7 million PBMCs per sample. A few counts support this clonotype. The antigen is unknown. PCR was performed a second time for about 6 to 11 cycles using a sample-barcoded 5' primer and a J-beta primer mix. TCRdb passed the 5' RACE reads through MiXCR, listing each CDR3 protein once. The sample holds approximately 770,000 distinct CDR3 sequences, 58% seen once. The specimen was blood. The TCR was taken from a man aged 30 to 45 in good health. The V call is TRBV7-9, the J call TRBJ1-5; weak D call: TRBD1 (6 bases). The chain's CDR3 is CASSLTGSQPQHF. The CDR3, as DNA: TGTGCCAGCAGTTTGACAGGTTCTCAGCCCCAGCATTTT. The full variable domain, in which reference TRBV7-9 and TRBJ1-5 provide the parts outside the CDR3, is DTGVSQNPRHKITKRGQNVTFRCDPISEHNRLYWYRQTLGQGPEFLTYFQNEAQLEKSRLLSDRFSAERPKGSFSTLEIQRTEQGDSAMYLCASSLTGSQPQHFGDGTRLSIL.